These 13 T cell receptor beta chains were sequenced from one sample in a study of blood T cell repertoires in COVID-19. Profiling relied on immunoSEQ multiplex PCR, and the TCRdb table lists in-frame clones only, not all of them. This sample has around 160,000 clones, with roughly 84% found just once. Sequences were obtained from PBMCs or T cells enriched from blood (not recorded which). These TCRs come from a woman aged 45 to 65 who had been exposed to COVID-19.

The chain carries TRBV12-5 and TRBJ2-5; 9 bases fit TRBD1. V trimming: 3 bases; J trimming: 9 bases; junction bases outside the gene matches: 11. Per the germline V gene, CDR1 is LGHNT and CDR2 is FRNRAP. The CDR3 is 15 residues long. CDR3 in DNA: TGTGCTAGTGGTTTAGGGACAGGGTTTCTCAAGGCCCAGTACTTC. Protein sequence: CASGLGTGFLKAQYF.

The chain carries TRBV5-6 and TRBJ1-2; TRBD1 matches at 9 bases. CDR1 is SGHDT and CDR2 is YYEEEE in the germline V gene. Trimming took 4 bases from V and 8 from J; bases not matched to a gene: 6. The CDR3 sequence is 13 residues long. The CDR3 is CASSPGQGGGYTF. CDR3 bases: TGTGCCAGCAGCCCGGGACAGGGCGGCGGCTACACCTTC.

The rearrangement joins TRBV5-4 to TRBJ1-1; maybe TRBD1 (5 bases). The CDR3 runs 17 residues. The germline V gene encodes CDR1 SGHNT and CDR2 YYREEE (reference sequence). V dropped 2 bases and J dropped 4 bases, with 21 bases sitting between them. CDR3 sequence: CASSFTGRAPWGTEAFF. The CDR3 region has the DNA TGTGCCAGCAGCTTTACAGGTCGGGCCCCGTGGGGCACTGAAGCTTTCTTT.

The chain uses TRBV10-2 and TRBJ1-1, with D perhaps TRBD1 (5 bases). This CDR3 has 13 amino acids. V was trimmed by 5 bases and J by 12 bases, leaving 19 bases between them. Germline V gene sequence: CDR1 WSHSY, CDR2 SAAADI. The DNA of the CDR3 is TGCGCCAGCAGTATTACCGAAGATAGGGGATCTTTCTTT. Translation: CASSITEDRGSFF.

The V call is TRBV9, the J call TRBJ1-2, with 10 bases matching TRBD1. The V gene's germline CDR1 is SGDLS and CDR2 YYNGEE. The CDR3 is made up of 15 amino acids. Trimming cost V 2 bases and J 4 bases; bases outside gene matches: 5. CDR3 DNA: TGTGCCAGCAGCGTGGGGACAGGGGCCCTCTATGGCTACACCTTC. Translation gives CASSVGTGALYGYTF.

The CDR3 DNA reads as TGTGCCAGCAGCTTAGCTTATCGGGGGAACACTGAAGCTTTCTTT. It specifies CASSLAYRGNTEAFF. J is TRBJ1-1 and V is TRBV7-2; D ambiguous. Trimming cost V 0 bases and J 1 base, with 9 bases left between them. Germline V CDR1 and CDR2: SGHTA, FQGNSA. The CDR3 has 15 amino acids.

This clone was seen only once. This chain joins TRBV5-1 and TRBJ1-2; TRBD1 matches at 8 bases. V was clipped by 0 bases and J by 0 bases; unmatched bases: 1. This CDR3 contains 15 residues. Germline V lookup: CDR1 SGHRS, CDR2 YFSETQ. Here the CDR3 DNA reads TGCGCCAGCAGCTTGGGGACAGGGACTAACTATGGCTACACCTTC. It yields the protein CASSLGTGTNYGYTF. The full variable domain, completed using reference TRBV5-1 and TRBJ1-2, is KAGVTQTPRYLIKTRGQQVTLSCSPISGHRSVSWYQQTPGQGLQFLFEYFSETQRNKGNFPGRFSGRQFSNSRSEMNVSTLELGDSALYLCASSLGTGTNYGYTFGSGTRLTVV.

The chain carries TRBV30 and TRBJ2-7, with D possibly TRBD1 on 6 matching bases. The CDR3 contains 14 residues. The V end lost 5 bases, the J end lost 4 bases, and 18 bases lay between the germline ends. Germline CDR1 reads GTSNPN; CDR2 reads SVGIG (reference sequence). CDR3 sequence: CAWGPGTPQYEQYF. The CDR3 region has the DNA TGTGCCTGGGGGCCCGGGACACCCCAATACGAGCAGTACTTC.

The genes are TRBV5-5 and TRBJ1-2; no clear D. This CDR3 is built from 14 residues. Germline CDR1 SGHKS, CDR2 YYEKEE (reference sequence). The V end was cut by 4 bases, the J end by 0 bases, with 10 bases between. The CDR3 protein is CASSLITANYGYTF. As DNA, the CDR3 is TGTGCCAGCAGCCTTATCACAGCTAACTATGGCTACACCTTC.

This chain uses TRBV18 with TRBJ2-7; no clear D gene. CDR1 is KGHSH and CDR2 is LQKENI in the germline V gene. The CDR3 is made up of 13 amino acids. The V and J ends lost 2 bases and 6 bases respectively, with 11 bases between them. The CDR3 loop is CASSPRSSAEQYF. In nucleotides, the CDR3 is TGTGCCAGCTCACCAAGGAGCTCGGCCGAGCAGTACTTC.

The genes are TRBV30 and TRBJ2-4; D call uncertain. Germline CDR1 is GTSNPN and CDR2 is SVGIG (reference sequence). The CDR3 is 13 residues long. The V and J ends lost 1 base and 0 bases respectively, with 4 bases between them. CDR3 protein: CAWSELAKNIQYF. The CDR3 bases are TGTGCCTGGAGTGAGCTAGCCAAAAACATTCAGTACTTC.

The chain has TRBV7-6 and TRBJ2-1, with 10 bases matching TRBD1. The CDR3 consists of 16 residues. The J segment lost 7 bases and the V segment lost 5 bases, leaving 11 bases of the junction unmatched. Looked up from germline, CDR1 is SGHVS and CDR2 is FNYEAQ. The CDR3 coding sequence is TGTGCCAGCAGCCCGCCCCGACAGGGGGCTAGAAATGAGCAGTTCTTC. Amino acids: CASSPPRQGARNEQFF.

CDR3 DNA sequence: TGTGCCAGCAGCTTTGGACAGATTACTGGAAACACCATATATTTT. Translated, it gives CASSFGQITGNTIYF. J is TRBJ1-3 and V is TRBV7-2; possibly TRBD1 for D (6 bases). From germline, CDR1 is SGHTA and CDR2 FQGNSA. V lost 3 bases, J lost 2 bases, and 11 bases lay in between. The CDR3 loop spans 15 amino acids.